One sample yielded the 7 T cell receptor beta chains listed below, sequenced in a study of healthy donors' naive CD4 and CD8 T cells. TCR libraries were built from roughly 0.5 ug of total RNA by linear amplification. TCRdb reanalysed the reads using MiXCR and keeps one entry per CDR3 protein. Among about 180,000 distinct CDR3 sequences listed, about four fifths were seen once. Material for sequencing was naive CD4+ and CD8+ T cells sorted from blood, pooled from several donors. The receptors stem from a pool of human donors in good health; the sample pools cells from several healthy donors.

CDR3 sequence: CASTDRAIDYGYTF. The CDR3 DNA is TGTGCCAGTACGGACAGGGCGATAGACTATGGCTACACCTTC. The V gene is TRBV19, the J gene TRBJ1-2, with TRBD1 matching 8 bases. The germline gives CDR1 LNHDA, CDR2 SQIVND (reference sequence). The V and J ends lost 7 bases and 3 bases, in that order; junction bases with no gene match: 7. CDR3 length equals 14 residues.

DNA for the CDR3: TGTGCCACCAGGTCGTCGAGCTCCTACGAGCAGTACTTC. Protein sequence: CATRSSSSYEQYF. The chain recombines TRBV25-1 with TRBJ2-7; D is ambiguous. Germline-derived CDR1 and CDR2 are MGHDK and SYGVNS. V dropped 10 bases and J dropped 0 bases, with 13 bases sitting between them. The CDR3 consists of 13 residues.

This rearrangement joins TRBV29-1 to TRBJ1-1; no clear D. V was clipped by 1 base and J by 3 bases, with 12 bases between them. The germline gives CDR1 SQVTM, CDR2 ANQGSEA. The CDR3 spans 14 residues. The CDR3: CSVEAGRADTEAFF. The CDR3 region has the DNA TGCAGCGTTGAAGCTGGACGTGCGGACACTGAAGCTTTCTTT.

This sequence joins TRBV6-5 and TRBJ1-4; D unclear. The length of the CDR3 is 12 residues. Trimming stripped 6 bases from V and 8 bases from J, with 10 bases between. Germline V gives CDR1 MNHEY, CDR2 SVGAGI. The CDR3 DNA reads TGTGCCAGCAGCGCAGGACGAGAAAAACTGTTTTTT. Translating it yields CASSAGREKLFF.

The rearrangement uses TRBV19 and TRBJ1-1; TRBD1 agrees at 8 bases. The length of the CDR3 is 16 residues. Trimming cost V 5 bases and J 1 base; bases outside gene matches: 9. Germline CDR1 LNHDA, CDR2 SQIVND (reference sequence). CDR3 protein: CASSLTAGTGNTEAFF. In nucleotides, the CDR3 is TGTGCCAGTAGTTTAACCGCCGGGACAGGGAACACTGAAGCTTTCTTT.

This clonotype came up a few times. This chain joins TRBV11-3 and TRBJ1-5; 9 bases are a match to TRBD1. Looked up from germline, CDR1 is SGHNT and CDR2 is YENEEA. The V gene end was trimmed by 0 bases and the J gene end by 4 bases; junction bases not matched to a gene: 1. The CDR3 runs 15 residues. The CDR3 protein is CASSLDGTGNQPQHF. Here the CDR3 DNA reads TGTGCCAGCAGCTTAGACGGGACAGGGAATCAGCCCCAGCATTTT.

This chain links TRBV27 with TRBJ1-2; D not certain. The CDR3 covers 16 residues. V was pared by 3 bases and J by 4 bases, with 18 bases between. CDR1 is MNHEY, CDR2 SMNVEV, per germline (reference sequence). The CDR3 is CASSFTVGNPLYGYTF. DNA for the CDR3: TGTGCCAGCAGTTTCACCGTTGGAAACCCCCTCTATGGCTACACCTTC.